The 27 T cell receptor beta chains below all came from one sample that was sequenced in a study of shared clonotypes between healthy human individuals. Using immunoSEQ multiplex PCR, the repertoire was profiled, and TCRdb retains in-frame clones only, with some absent. The table includes roughly 2 million clones, roughly 94% detected once. Naive CD8 cells lacked CD45RO and underwent positive selection for CCR7, leaving out terminally differentiated effector memory CD45RA+ cells. The sample taken for sequencing was naive CD8+ T cells sorted from blood. Source of these receptors: a young man in good health.

V usage is TRBV5-6 and J usage is TRBJ2-7, with a tentative D call TRBD1 (6 bases). The CDR3 loop spans 14 amino acids. Germline CDR1 SGHDT, CDR2 YYEEEE. V was cut by 6 bases and J by 2 bases, with 15 bases left in between. The CDR3 nucleotides read TGTGCCAGCATCGGTCATGGGGGCCCCTACGAGCAGTACTTC. Its protein is CASIGHGGPYEQYF.

V is TRBV7-9 and J is TRBJ2-2; TRBD2 matches 14 bases. The CDR3 is 18 residues long. Trimming cost V 6 bases and J 3 bases; bases outside gene matches: 9. The germline V gene has CDR1 SEHNR and CDR2 FQNEAQ (reference sequence). The CDR3 DNA is TGTGCCAGCAGTAGGGGACTAGCGGGAGATCTTGACACCGGGGAGCTGTTTTTT. This gives the protein CASSRGLAGDLDTGELFF.

The V gene is TRBV5-6, the J gene TRBJ1-1, with D uncertain. The CDR3 has 11 amino acids. Looked up from germline, CDR1 is SGHDT and CDR2 is YYEEEE. V was cut by 6 bases and J by 8 bases, with 11 bases left in between. The CDR3 DNA follows: TGTGCCAGCACGGGCCCCGGAGAAGCTTTCTTT. It codes for CASTGPGEAFF.

V is TRBV7-6 and J is TRBJ2-7; D remains ambiguous. The V gene's germline CDR1 is SGHVS and CDR2 FNYEAQ. V was shortened by 5 bases and J by 3 bases, with 8 bases between the two germline ends. This CDR3 spans 12 amino acids. The DNA of the CDR3 is TGTGCCAGCAGCGCAATAGGCTACGAGCAGTACTTC. Its translation: CASSAIGYEQYF.

The genes are TRBV4-1 and TRBJ2-1; D call uncertain. Looked up from germline, CDR1 is MGHRA and CDR2 is YSYEKL. Trimming took 4 bases from V and 1 from J, leaving 8 bases between them. This CDR3 has 14 residues. CDR3 DNA: TGCGCCAGCAGCCCCGTGGGGTCCTACAATGAGCAGTTCTTC. Translating gives CASSPVGSYNEQFF.

A note on this clone: Other DNA sequences of this sample code for an identical CDR3. This chain links TRBV13 with TRBJ2-1; 7 bases align to TRBD2. The CDR3 has 14 residues. V was pared by 1 base and J by 4 bases, with 1 base of the junction left unmatched. Per the germline V gene, CDR1 is PRHDT and CDR2 is FYEKMQ (reference sequence). The CDR3 region is CASSLAGGYNEQFF. CDR3 sequence (DNA): TGTGCCAGCAGCTTAGCGGGGGGTTACAATGAGCAGTTCTTC.

To note about this clone: Distinct nucleotide sequences in the sample also encode this CDR3. The chain employs TRBV6-6 and TRBJ2-1; no firm D call. Trimming pared 0 bases from V and 3 bases from J, leaving 3 bases between. The length of the CDR3 is 13 residues. Germline CDR1 MNHNY, CDR2 SVGAGI (reference sequence). In DNA, the CDR3 is TGTGCCAGCAGTTACTCAAACTACAATGAGCAGTTCTTC. This encodes CASSYSNYNEQFF.

This clone was seen only once. The same CDR3 is also encoded by other DNA sequences in this sample. The chain is built from TRBV7-9 and TRBJ2-1; no clear D. Per germline, CDR1 SEHNR and CDR2 FQNEAQ (reference sequence). The V and J ends lost 5 bases and 7 bases respectively, with 9 bases between them. This CDR3 has 12 residues. The CDR3 bases are TGTGCCAGCAGCCCCGATTTGAATGAGCAGTTCTTC. Translated: CASSPDLNEQFF. Full variable domain (outside the CDR3, taken from reference TRBV7-9 and TRBJ2-1): DTGVSQNPRHKITKRGQNVTFRCDPISEHNRLYWYRQTLGQGPEFLTYFQNEAQLEKSRLLSDRFSAERPKGSFSTLEIQRTEQGDSAMYLCASSPDLNEQFFGPGTRLTVL.

CDR3 coding DNA: TGCAGCTTTGGGAGTTTCTATGAGCAGTTCTTC. It translates to CSFGSFYEQFF. The J gene is TRBJ2-1, the V gene TRBV29-1; tentative D call: TRBD2 (5 bases). V gave up 8 bases and J gave up 8 bases, with 13 bases separating them. The length of the CDR3 is 11 residues. From germline, CDR1 is SQVTM and CDR2 ANQGSEA.

The chain joins TRBV15 to TRBJ2-1, with D possibly TRBD2 on 7 matching bases. V lost 5 bases, J lost 5 bases, and 13 bases lay in between. CDR1 and CDR2 from the germline V gene are LNHNV and YYDKDF (reference sequence). The CDR3 spans 14 residues. CDR3: CATSQGGEHNEQFF. The CDR3 nucleotides read TGTGCCACCAGCCAAGGGGGGGAACACAATGAGCAGTTCTTC. Using reference TRBV15 and TRBJ2-1 for the parts outside the CDR3, the full variable domain is DAMVIQNPRYQVTQFGKPVTLSCSQTLNHNVMYWYQQKSSQAPKLLFHYYDKDFNNEADTPDNFQSRRPNTSFCFLDIRSPGLGDTAMYLCATSQGGEHNEQFFGPGTRLTVL.

CDR3 sequence: CASSGPSAGVFF. The CDR3 coding sequence is TGTGCCAGCAGCGGGCCAAGCGCAGGGGTGTTTTTT. V is TRBV11-2 and J is TRBJ1-4; TRBD1 might be the D (6 bases). The CDR3 has 12 residues. Germline lookup yields CDR1 SGHAT and CDR2 FQNNGV. V lost 5 bases, J lost 15 bases, and 16 bases lay in between. The full variable domain, in which reference TRBV11-2 and TRBJ1-4 provide the parts outside the CDR3, is EAGVAQSPRYKIIEKRQSVAFWCNPISGHATLYWYQQILGQGPKLLIQFQNNGVVDDSQLPKDRFSAERLKGVDSTLKIQPAKLEDSAVYLCASSGPSAGVFFGSGTQLSVL.

On this clone: The same CDR3 is also encoded by other DNA sequences in this sample. The chain couples TRBV11-2 to TRBJ2-7, with D possibly matching TRBD2 (6 bases). Germline CDR1 and CDR2: SGHAT and FQNNGV. This CDR3 is built from 15 residues. The V end lost 4 bases, the J end lost 3 bases, and 16 bases lay between the germline ends. CDR3 nucleotides: TGTGCCAGCAGCTACGGGACTGGGGGATTCTACGAGCAGTACTTC. It yields the protein CASSYGTGGFYEQYF. The full variable domain, rest sourced from reference TRBV11-2 and TRBJ2-7, is EAGVAQSPRYKIIEKRQSVAFWCNPISGHATLYWYQQILGQGPKLLIQFQNNGVVDDSQLPKDRFSAERLKGVDSTLKIQPAKLEDSAVYLCASSYGTGGFYEQYFGPGTRLTVT.

The rearrangement uses TRBV6-6 and TRBJ2-1; D gene unclear. Germline V gene data show CDR1 as MNHNY and CDR2 as SVGAGI (reference sequence). This CDR3 is 12 amino acids long. V was cut by 5 bases and J by 6 bases, with 8 bases left in between. CDR3 residues: CASSLVGNEQFF. For the CDR3, the DNA is TGTGCCAGCAGTCTGGTGGGCAATGAGCAGTTCTTC.

The genes are TRBV5-6 and TRBJ1-4; 10 bases agree with TRBD1. The CDR3 is made up of 17 amino acids. CDR1 and CDR2 from the germline V gene are SGHDT and YYEEEE. Trimming took 0 bases from V and 0 from J; bases not matched to a gene: 2. In DNA form, the CDR3 reads TGTGCCAGCAGCTTGGTTGGGACAGGGGCAACTAATGAAAAACTGTTTTTT. Its translation: CASSLVGTGATNEKLFF.

The chain employs TRBV11-2 and TRBJ2-7; D possibly corresponds to TRBD2 (6 bases). CDR3 size: 13 residues. CDR1 and CDR2 from the germline V gene are SGHAT and FQNNGV. V was trimmed by 5 bases and J by 3 bases, leaving 11 bases between them. This CDR3 reads CASSPGSFYEQYF. CDR3 nucleotides: TGTGCCAGCAGCCCCGGGAGTTTCTACGAGCAGTACTTC.

V usage is TRBV27 and J usage is TRBJ2-3, with unresolved D. The germline gives CDR1 MNHEY, CDR2 SMNVEV (reference sequence). The CDR3 spans 14 residues. Trimming left V 5 bases short and J 4 bases short, with 13 bases between. CDR3 residues: CASSVVVSADTQYF. The CDR3 region has the DNA TGTGCCAGCAGTGTTGTGGTTTCCGCAGATACGCAGTATTTT.

The chain couples TRBV7-9 to TRBJ2-5; D is possibly TRBD1 or TRBD2 (5 bases each). The CDR3 totals 14 residues. V was cut by 5 bases and J by 4 bases, with 14 bases left in between. Germline-derived CDR1 and CDR2 are SEHNR and FQNEAQ (reference sequence). The DNA of the CDR3 is TGTGCCAGCAGCCCCACGAGGGGCGCAGAGACCCAGTACTTC. Translating gives CASSPTRGAETQYF.

The rearrangement links TRBV6-1 to TRBJ2-7; tentatively, D is TRBD1 (6 bases). Trimming took 6 bases from V and 2 from J, leaving 11 bases between them. The CDR3 runs 13 residues. The V gene's germline CDR1 is MNHNS and CDR2 SASEGT. CDR3 nucleotides: TGTGCCAGCAGATGGACAGCCACCTACGAGCAGTACTTC. It codes for CASRWTATYEQYF.

This chain joins TRBV10-3 and TRBJ1-1; D gene uncertain. The length of the CDR3 is 13 residues. V was clipped by 2 bases and J by 4 bases, with 8 bases between them. Germline V lookup: CDR1 ENHRY, CDR2 SYGVKD. The CDR3 DNA reads TGTGCCATCAGTGAGGGATGGACCACTGAAGCTTTCTTT. Its protein is CAISEGWTTEAFF.

V and J are TRBV4-1 and TRBJ1-5; TRBD1 is a possible D gene (5 bases). The V gene's germline CDR1 is MGHRA and CDR2 YSYEKL. There are 14 residues in the CDR3. V was shortened by 4 bases and J by 5 bases, with 12 bases between the two germline ends. In DNA, the CDR3 is TGCGCCAGCAGCCGGTCTCTGGGGGATCAGCCCCAGCATTTT. It is translated as CASSRSLGDQPQHF.

For this clone: Other DNA sequences in this sample translate to the same CDR3. The V call is TRBV9, the J call TRBJ2-3; D is undetermined. The germline gives CDR1 SGDLS, CDR2 YYNGEE. Trimming took off 3 bases at V and 1 base at J, with 12 bases between the two ends. The CDR3 is 15 residues long. The CDR3 coding sequence is TGTGCCAGCAGCGCCGACGGCGGAGGCACAGATACGCAGTATTTT. Encoded protein: CASSADGGGTDTQYF.

V usage is TRBV27 and J usage is TRBJ2-7; the match to TRBD1 covers 8 bases. The germline gives CDR1 MNHEY, CDR2 SMNVEV (reference sequence). The CDR3 totals 15 residues. Trimming at V came to 5 bases and at J to 0 bases, leaving 6 bases not matched to a gene. The CDR3 is CASSDRGESSYEQYF. The CDR3 nucleotides read TGTGCCAGCAGTGACAGGGGAGAAAGCTCCTACGAGCAGTACTTC.

The CDR3 reads CASSLLRYSSYEQYF. DNA for the CDR3: TGTGCCAGCAGTTTATTGAGGTATAGCTCCTACGAGCAGTACTTC. The chain uses TRBV27 and TRBJ2-7; D remains unclear. This CDR3 is built from 15 residues. Between the trimmed V and J ends, which lost 1 base and 0 bases, there was a span of 10 bases. Germline V gene lookup returns CDR1 MNHEY and CDR2 SMNVEV (reference sequence).

This chain uses TRBV4-3 with TRBJ2-2, with D tentatively TRBD1 (6 bases). The V and J ends lost 0 bases and 0 bases respectively, with 11 bases between them. Germline V CDR1 and CDR2: LGHNA, YSLEER. CDR3 size: 17 residues. CDR3 DNA: TGCGCCAGCAGCCAAGATGGGGCAGGGGCGAACACCGGGGAGCTGTTTTTT. Protein sequence: CASSQDGAGANTGELFF.

This clone is a singleton in its sample. The chain employs TRBV9 and TRBJ2-3; D might be TRBD1 (6 bases). CDR3 length equals 14 residues. Trimming took 4 bases from V and 6 from J, leaving 15 bases between them. The germline V gene encodes CDR1 SGDLS and CDR2 YYNGEE. The CDR3 nucleotides read TGTGCCAGCAGCCGAGGGGGTGCATTGGATACGCAGTATTTT. It yields the protein CASSRGGALDTQYF.

Details on this clone: One end of the junction fails to match germline, which may point to a read error. The chain is built from TRBV18 and TRBJ1-5; D gene ambiguous. Germline V lookup: CDR1 KGHSH, CDR2 LQKENI. This CDR3 region has 13 residues. The CDR3 spells CASSSLLDQSQHF. CDR3 nucleotide sequence: TGTGCCAGCTCATCCCTCTTGGATCAGTCCCAGCATTTT.

Here the CDR3 reads CASSLDGDSYEQYF. CDR3 bases: TGTGCCAGCAGTCTAGATGGGGACAGCTACGAGCAGTACTTC. V gene TRBV6-5 combines with J gene TRBJ2-7; TRBD1 matches 7 bases. V shed 5 bases and J 3 bases; nucleotides not matched to a gene: 7. Per germline, CDR1 MNHEY and CDR2 SVGAGI. The CDR3 sequence is 14 residues long.